In its sample, the clone carrying this TCR beta chain was seen many times. The antigen remains undetermined. Unique molecular identifiers were incorporated during preparation of the TCRbeta library. MiXCR was run by TCRdb on the PCR reads, yielding one entry per CDR3 protein. Of 25,000 to 30,000 distinct CDR3 sequences listed, 5.5% to 7.5% are singletons. This sample was included in a study of T-cell reconstitution after alpha-beta-depleted transplantation in children. Losses at the gene ends were 8 bases for V and 4 bases for J; bases not matched to a gene: 9. This CDR3 has 14 residues. Germline lookup yields CDR1 LNHDA and CDR2 SQIVND (reference sequence). Findings and caveats of the study: For some patients, TCRbeta diversity was high at day 60 because of recipient T cells and thymic progenitors that survived. Most T-cell counts and diversity one year after the transplant came from T cells that were newly produced. Where alpha-beta T cells came from about two months after transplant was reportedly several hundred expanded graft clones.

This chain uses TRBV19 with TRBJ2-5; 8 bases agree with TRBD2. This TCR derives from a male patient younger than 18 who had a stem cell transplant for acute myeloid leukemia, so the T cells may come from the graft donor. The source material was PBMCs, mostly from graft donor cells, sampled 180 days after TCRalphabeta/CD19-depleted stem cell transplant. The CDR3: CASRNGRVGETQYF. Here the CDR3 DNA reads TGTGCCAGTCGGAACGGGAGGGTTGGAGAGACCCAGTACTTC.